One and the same sample provided the 13 T cell receptor beta chains below, sequenced in a study of technical replicates of blood from several donors. The assay was immunoSEQ multiplex PCR, and TCRdb's table has in-frame clones only and misses some. The table records under 50,000 clones, over 95% of them present only once. Sequenced: T cells isolated from PBMCs. These receptors originate from a human donor in good health.

The V call is TRBV10-1, the J call TRBJ2-3, with 7 bases fitting TRBD2. The CDR3 has 17 residues. Looked up from germline, CDR1 is WNHNN and CDR2 is SYGVQD (reference sequence). V lost 3 bases, J lost 3 bases, and 12 bases stayed unmatched. The CDR3 is CASSEVIGGSSTDTQYF. CDR3 coding DNA: TGCGCCAGCAGTGAAGTTATTGGCGGGAGCTCTACAGATACGCAGTATTTT.

V usage is TRBV5-6 and J usage is TRBJ2-1, with TRBD1 as a possible D gene (5 bases). The V gene lost 0 bases and the J gene lost 4 bases, with 11 bases spanning the gap. The germline V gene has CDR1 SGHDT and CDR2 YYEEEE. The CDR3 loop spans 15 amino acids. The CDR3 bases are TGTGCCAGCAGCTTGGGCGTGGGGCCTTACAATGAGCAGTTCTTC. It translates to CASSLGVGPYNEQFF.

The rearrangement links TRBV30 to TRBJ2-7; D call uncertain. V was shortened by 1 base and J by 13 bases, with 14 bases between the two germline ends. CDR3 length: 11 amino acids. Looked up from germline, CDR1 is GTSNPN and CDR2 is SVGIG (reference sequence). The CDR3: CAWSAPTSQYF. The CDR3, as DNA: TGTGCCTGGAGTGCCCCCACATCTCAATACTTC.

The chain joins TRBV12-2 to TRBJ2-7; TRBD2 was called by the table and not checked on the DNA. TRBV12-2 is classified as a pseudogene. This CDR3 contains 14 residues. DNA of the CDR3: TGTGCAAGTCGCTTTAGCGGGGGGACCTACGAGCAGTACTTC. It translates to CASRFSGGTYEQYF.

This rearrangement joins TRBV7-9 to TRBJ2-7; tentatively, D is TRBD2 (6 bases). The CDR3 runs 12 residues. Trimming removed 5 bases at V and 3 bases at J, with 8 bases between. Germline lookup yields CDR1 SEHNR and CDR2 FQNEAQ (reference sequence). As DNA, the CDR3 is TGTGCCAGCAGCGAGACTAGCTACGAGCAGTACTTC. Its translation is CASSETSYEQYF.

The V gene is TRBV27, the J gene TRBJ2-1, with a weak D call TRBD2 (6 bases). In germline, CDR1 is MNHEY, CDR2 SMNVEV (reference sequence). The CDR3 length is 14 residues. Trimming removed 5 bases at V and 4 bases at J, with 12 bases between. CDR3 DNA: TGTGCCAGCAGTAGGCTAGCGAGTTACAATGAGCAGTTCTTC. The encoded protein is CASSRLASYNEQFF.

The chain joins TRBV28 to TRBJ2-3, with D possibly being TRBD1 (5 bases). The CDR3 totals 14 residues. Between the trimmed V and J ends, which lost 6 bases and 4 bases, there was a span of 14 bases. Germline CDR1 reads MDHEN; CDR2 reads SYDVKM. DNA of the CDR3: TGTGCCAGCAGCGAACTGGACATCCCAGATACGCAGTATTTT. Amino acids: CASSELDIPDTQYF. The full variable domain, rest sourced from reference TRBV28 and TRBJ2-3, is DVKVTQSSRYLVKRTGEKVFLECVQDMDHENMFWYRQDPGLGLRLIYFSYDVKMKEKGDIPEGYSVSREKKERFSLILESASTNQTSMYLCASSELDIPDTQYFGPGTRLTVL.

This sequence joins TRBV5-5 and TRBJ1-1; D perhaps matches TRBD1 (5 bases). The CDR3 covers 15 residues. Trimming shortened V by 1 base and J by 5 bases, and 15 bases separated the two germline ends. Looked up from germline, CDR1 is SGHKS and CDR2 is YYEKEE (reference sequence). CDR3 sequence reads: CASSLLQEGKTEAFF. The CDR3 DNA follows: TGTGCCAGCAGCTTGCTACAGGAGGGAAAGACTGAAGCTTTCTTT. The variable domain in full, completed from reference TRBV5-5 and TRBJ1-1, reads DAGVTQSPTHLIKTRGQQVTLRCSPISGHKSVSWYQQVLGQGPQFIFQYYEKEERGRGNFPDRFSARQFPNYSSELNVNALLLGDSALYLCASSLLQEGKTEAFFGQGTRLTVV.

CDR3 bases: TGCGCCAGCAGCCAAGGCGCGAGTTTCGACAATGAGCAGTTCTTC. Translating gives CASSQGASFDNEQFF. The gene calls are TRBV4-1 and TRBJ2-1, with D unresolved. CDR3 length: 15 amino acids. Looked up from germline, CDR1 is MGHRA and CDR2 is YSYEKL. V dropped 1 base and J dropped 5 bases, with 12 bases sitting between them.

The chain recombines TRBV6-5 with TRBJ2-7; 14 nucleotides align to TRBD2. The trim removed 0 bases at V and 4 bases at J, leaving 2 bases unmatched. Germline-derived CDR1 and CDR2 are MNHEY and SVGAGI. CDR3 length: 16 amino acids. Here the CDR3 DNA reads TGTGCCAGCAGTTACTCGACTAGCGGGAGGGGGTACGAGCAGTACTTC. Translation: CASSYSTSGRGYEQYF.

V usage is TRBV5-6 and J usage is TRBJ2-7, with 9 bases matching TRBD1. Germline V gives CDR1 SGHDT, CDR2 YYEEEE. V shed 1 base, J shed 4 bases, and the junction held 6 bases outside the gene matches. The CDR3 is 15 amino acids. Here the CDR3 DNA reads TGTGCCAGCAGCTTGCCTGGACAGGGGAATTACGAGCAGTACTTC. As protein: CASSLPGQGNYEQYF.

The rearrangement joins TRBV29-1 to TRBJ1-4; D is perhaps TRBD1 (5 bases). The CDR3 has 13 amino acids. V was clipped by 6 bases and J by 3 bases, with 11 bases between them. Per the germline V gene, CDR1 is SQVTM and CDR2 is ANQGSEA. The CDR3: CSVLTVSNEKLFF. The DNA for the CDR3 is TGCAGCGTCTTGACAGTTTCTAATGAAAAACTGTTTTTT.

The chain uses TRBV5-5 and TRBJ1-5, with D uncertain. CDR1 is SGHKS, CDR2 YYEKEE, per germline (reference sequence). CDR3 length: 16 amino acids. V lost 0 bases to trimming and J lost 4 bases, with 14 bases between them. In DNA, the CDR3 is TGTGCCAGCAGCTTGGAAGGTCATAGCTTAAATCAGCCCCAGCATTTT. It is translated as CASSLEGHSLNQPQHF.